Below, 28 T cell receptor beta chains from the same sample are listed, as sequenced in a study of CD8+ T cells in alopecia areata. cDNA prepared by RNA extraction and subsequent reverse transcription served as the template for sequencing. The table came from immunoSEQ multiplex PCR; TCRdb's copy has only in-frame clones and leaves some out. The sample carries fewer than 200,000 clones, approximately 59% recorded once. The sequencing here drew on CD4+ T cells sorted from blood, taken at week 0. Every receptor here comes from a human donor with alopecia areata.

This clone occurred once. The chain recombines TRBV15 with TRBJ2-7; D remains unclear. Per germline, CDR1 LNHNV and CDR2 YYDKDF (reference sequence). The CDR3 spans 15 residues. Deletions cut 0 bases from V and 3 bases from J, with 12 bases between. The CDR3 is CATSRDFGGYYEQYF. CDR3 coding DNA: TGTGCCACCAGCAGAGATTTCGGCGGATACTACGAGCAGTACTTC.

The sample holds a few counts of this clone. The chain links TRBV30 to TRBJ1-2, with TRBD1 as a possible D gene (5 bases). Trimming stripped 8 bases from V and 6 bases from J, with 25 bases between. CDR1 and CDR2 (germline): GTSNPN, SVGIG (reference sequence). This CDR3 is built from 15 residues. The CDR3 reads CAHSVGRGGRDGYTF. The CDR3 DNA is TGTGCCCACTCCGTGGGCCGGGGGGGACGGGATGGCTACACCTTC.

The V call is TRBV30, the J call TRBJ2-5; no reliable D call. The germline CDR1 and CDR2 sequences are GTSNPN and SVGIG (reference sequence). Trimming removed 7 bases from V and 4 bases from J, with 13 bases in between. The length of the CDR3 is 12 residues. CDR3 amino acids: CASGRISETQYF. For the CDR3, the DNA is TGTGCCTCGGGCCGGATTTCAGAGACCCAGTACTTC.

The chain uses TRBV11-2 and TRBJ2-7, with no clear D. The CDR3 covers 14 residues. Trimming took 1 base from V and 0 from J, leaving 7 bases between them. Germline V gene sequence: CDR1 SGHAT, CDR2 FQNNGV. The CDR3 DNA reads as TGTGCCAGCAGCTTAGCTCACAGCTCCTACGAGCAGTACTTC. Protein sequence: CASSLAHSSYEQYF. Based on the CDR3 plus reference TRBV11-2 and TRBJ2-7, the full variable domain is EAGVAQSPRYKIIEKRQSVAFWCNPISGHATLYWYQQILGQGPKLLIQFQNNGVVDDSQLPKDRFSAERLKGVDSTLKIQPAKLEDSAVYLCASSLAHSSYEQYFGPGTRLTVT.

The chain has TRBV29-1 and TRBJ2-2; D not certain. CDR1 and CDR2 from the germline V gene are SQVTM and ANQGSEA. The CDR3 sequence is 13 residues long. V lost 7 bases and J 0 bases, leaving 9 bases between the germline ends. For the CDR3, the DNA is TGCAGCGGAGGACGAACGAACACCGGGGAGCTGTTTTTT. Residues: CSGGRTNTGELFF.

The CDR3 nucleotides are TGCAGCGTTGATGATTTGCGCCACGGGGGTCGGGAGCTGTTTTTT. It specifies CSVDDLRHGGRELFF. The chain recombines TRBV29-1 with TRBJ2-2; perhaps TRBD2 as D (6 bases). Germline CDR1 reads SQVTM; CDR2 reads ANQGSEA. Trimming left V 3 bases short and J 9 bases short, with 20 bases between. The CDR3 is 15 residues long.

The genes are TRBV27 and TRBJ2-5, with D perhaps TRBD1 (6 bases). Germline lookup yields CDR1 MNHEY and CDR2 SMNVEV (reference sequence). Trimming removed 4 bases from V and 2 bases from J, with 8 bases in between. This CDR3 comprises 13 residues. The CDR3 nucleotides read TGTGCCAGCAGTTCGGGACATCAAGAGACCCAGTACTTC. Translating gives CASSSGHQETQYF.

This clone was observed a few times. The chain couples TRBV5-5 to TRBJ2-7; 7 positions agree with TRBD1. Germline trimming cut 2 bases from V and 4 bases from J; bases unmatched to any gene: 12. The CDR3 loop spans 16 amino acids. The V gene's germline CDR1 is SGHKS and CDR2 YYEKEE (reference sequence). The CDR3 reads CASSLNRDSLKYEQYF. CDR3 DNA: TGTGCCAGCAGCTTAAACCGGGACAGTTTAAAGTACGAGCAGTACTTC.

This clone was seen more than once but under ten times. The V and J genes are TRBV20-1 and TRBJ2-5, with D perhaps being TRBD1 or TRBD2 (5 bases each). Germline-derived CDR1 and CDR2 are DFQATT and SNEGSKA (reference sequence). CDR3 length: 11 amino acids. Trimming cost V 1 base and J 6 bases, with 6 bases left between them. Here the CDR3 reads CSARGGKTQYF. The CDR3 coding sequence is TGCAGTGCTAGAGGGGGGAAGACCCAGTACTTC.

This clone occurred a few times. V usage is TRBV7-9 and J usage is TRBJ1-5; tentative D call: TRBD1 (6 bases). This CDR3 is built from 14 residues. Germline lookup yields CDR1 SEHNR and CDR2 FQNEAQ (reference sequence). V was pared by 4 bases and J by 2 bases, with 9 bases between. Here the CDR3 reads CASSSQGGNQPQHF. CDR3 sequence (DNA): TGTGCCAGCAGCTCACAGGGTGGCAATCAGCCCCAGCATTTT.

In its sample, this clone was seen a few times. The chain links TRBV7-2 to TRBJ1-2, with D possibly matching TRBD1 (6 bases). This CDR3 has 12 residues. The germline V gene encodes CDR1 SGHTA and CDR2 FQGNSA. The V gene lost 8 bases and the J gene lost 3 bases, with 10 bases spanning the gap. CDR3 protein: CASLGTHYGYTF. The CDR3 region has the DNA TGTGCCAGCTTAGGGACACACTATGGCTACACCTTC.

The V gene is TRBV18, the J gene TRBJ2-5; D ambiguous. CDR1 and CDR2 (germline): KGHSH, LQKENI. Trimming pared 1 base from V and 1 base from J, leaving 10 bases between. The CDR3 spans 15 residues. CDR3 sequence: CASSPRSAIQETQYF. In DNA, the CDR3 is TGTGCCAGCTCACCACGTTCGGCAATCCAAGAGACCCAGTACTTC.

The CDR3 sequence is CAIRKAPQETQYF. CDR3 nucleotides: TGTGCCATTCGGAAAGCGCCGCAAGAGACCCAGTACTTC. The chain employs TRBV10-3 and TRBJ2-5; no firm D call. Per the germline V gene, CDR1 is ENHRY and CDR2 is SYGVKD. The CDR3 spans 13 residues. V shed 9 bases and J shed 2 bases, with 13 bases lying between them.

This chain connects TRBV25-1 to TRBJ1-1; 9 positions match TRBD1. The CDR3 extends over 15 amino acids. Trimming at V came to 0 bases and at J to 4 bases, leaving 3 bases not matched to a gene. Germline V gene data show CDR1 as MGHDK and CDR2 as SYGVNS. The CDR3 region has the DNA TGTGCCAGCAGTGAATACGGGGACAGGGTCACTGAAGCTTTCTTT. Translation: CASSEYGDRVTEAFF.

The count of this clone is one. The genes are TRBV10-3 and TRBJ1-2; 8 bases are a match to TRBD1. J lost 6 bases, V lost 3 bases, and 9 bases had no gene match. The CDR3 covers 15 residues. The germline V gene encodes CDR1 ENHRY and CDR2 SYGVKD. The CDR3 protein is CAISDPTGGEHGYTF. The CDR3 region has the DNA TGTGCCATCAGTGACCCAACAGGGGGAGAACATGGCTACACCTTC.

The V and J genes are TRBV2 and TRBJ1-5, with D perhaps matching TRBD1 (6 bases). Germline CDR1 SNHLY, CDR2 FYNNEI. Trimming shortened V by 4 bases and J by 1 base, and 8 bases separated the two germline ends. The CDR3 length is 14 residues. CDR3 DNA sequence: TGTGCCAGCAGTGGGACAGCGAGCAATCAGCCCCAGCATTTT. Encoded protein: CASSGTASNQPQHF.

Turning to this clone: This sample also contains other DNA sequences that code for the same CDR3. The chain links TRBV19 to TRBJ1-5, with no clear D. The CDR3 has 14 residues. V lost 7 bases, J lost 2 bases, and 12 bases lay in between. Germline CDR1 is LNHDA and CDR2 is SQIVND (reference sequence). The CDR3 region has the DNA TGTGCCAGTAACCGTGGGGAAGGCAATCAGCCCCAGCATTTT. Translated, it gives CASNRGEGNQPQHF.

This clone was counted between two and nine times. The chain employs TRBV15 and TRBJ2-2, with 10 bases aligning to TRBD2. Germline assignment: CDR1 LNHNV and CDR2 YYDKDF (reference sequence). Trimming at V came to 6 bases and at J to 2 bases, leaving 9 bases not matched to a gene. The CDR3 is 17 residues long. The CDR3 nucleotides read TGTGCCACCAGAAAAGCTAGCGGGGGAACTAACACCGGGGAGCTGTTTTTT. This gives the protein CATRKASGGTNTGELFF.

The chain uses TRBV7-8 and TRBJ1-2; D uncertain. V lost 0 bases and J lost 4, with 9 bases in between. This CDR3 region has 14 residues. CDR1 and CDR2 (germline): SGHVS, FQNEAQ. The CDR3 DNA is TGTGCCAGCAGCTTAGCCGGGCTGGGCTATGGCTACACCTTC. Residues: CASSLAGLGYGYTF.

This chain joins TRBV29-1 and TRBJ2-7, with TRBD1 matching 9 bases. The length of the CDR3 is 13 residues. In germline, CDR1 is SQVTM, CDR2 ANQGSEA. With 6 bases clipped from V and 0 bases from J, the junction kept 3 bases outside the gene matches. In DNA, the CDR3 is TGCAGCGTACCGGGACAGGGCTCCTACGAGCAGTACTTC. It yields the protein CSVPGQGSYEQYF.

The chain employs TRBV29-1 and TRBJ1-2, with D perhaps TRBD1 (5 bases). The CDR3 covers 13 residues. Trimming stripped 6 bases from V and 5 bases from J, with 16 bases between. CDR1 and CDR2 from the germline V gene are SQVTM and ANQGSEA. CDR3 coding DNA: TGCAGCGTCATGTCCGGGGGATATTATGGCTACACCTTC. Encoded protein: CSVMSGGYYGYTF. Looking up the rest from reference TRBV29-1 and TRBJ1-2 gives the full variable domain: SAVISQKPSRDICQRGTSLTIQCQVDSQVTMMFWYRQQPGQSLTLIATANQGSEATYESGFVIDKFPISRPNLTFSTLTVSNMSPEDSSIYLCSVMSGGYYGYTFGSGTRLTVV.

CDR3: CAWSNRGGQPQHF. The DNA for the CDR3 is TGTGCCTGGTCTAACAGGGGTGGACAGCCCCAGCATTTT. This chain joins TRBV30 and TRBJ1-5; TRBD1 agrees at 7 bases. The CDR3 is made up of 13 amino acids. Trimming took 5 bases from V and 7 from J; bases not matched to a gene: 8. Germline V gene lookup returns CDR1 GTSNPN and CDR2 SVGIG (reference sequence).

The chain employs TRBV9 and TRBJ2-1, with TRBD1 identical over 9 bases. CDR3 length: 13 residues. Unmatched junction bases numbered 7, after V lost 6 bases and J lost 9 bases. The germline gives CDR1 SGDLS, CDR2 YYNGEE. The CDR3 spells CASKAGTGTEQFF. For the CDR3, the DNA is TGTGCCAGCAAGGCCGGGACAGGGACTGAGCAGTTCTTC.

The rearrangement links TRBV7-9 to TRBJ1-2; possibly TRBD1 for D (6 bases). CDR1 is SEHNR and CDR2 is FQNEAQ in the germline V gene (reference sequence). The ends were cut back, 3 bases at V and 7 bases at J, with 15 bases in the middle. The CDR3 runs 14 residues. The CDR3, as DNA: TGTGCCAGCAGCTTGGGAGGGGGACCAGGTGGCTACACCTTC. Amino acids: CASSLGGGPGGYTF.

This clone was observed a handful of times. DNA for the CDR3: TGTGCCAGCAGTTTAAGGGTGTACGGCGGGGAGCTGTTTTTT. Protein: CASSLRVYGGELFF. The gene calls are TRBV28 and TRBJ2-2; D is unclear. The CDR3 totals 14 residues. Between the trimmed V and J ends, which lost 2 bases and 7 bases, there was a span of 11 bases. Germline V CDR1 and CDR2: MDHEN, SYDVKM.

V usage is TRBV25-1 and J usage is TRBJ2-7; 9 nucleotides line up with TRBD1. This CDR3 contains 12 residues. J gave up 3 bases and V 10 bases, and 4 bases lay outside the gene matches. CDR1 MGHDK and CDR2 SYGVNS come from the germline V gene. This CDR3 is CATVGQGYEQYF. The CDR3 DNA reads TGTGCCACTGTGGGACAGGGCTACGAGCAGTACTTC.

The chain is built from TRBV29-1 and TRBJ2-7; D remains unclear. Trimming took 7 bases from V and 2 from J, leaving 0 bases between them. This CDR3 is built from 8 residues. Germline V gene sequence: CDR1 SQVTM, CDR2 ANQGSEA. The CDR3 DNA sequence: TGCAGCGCCTACGAGCAGTACTTC. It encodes CSAYEQYF.

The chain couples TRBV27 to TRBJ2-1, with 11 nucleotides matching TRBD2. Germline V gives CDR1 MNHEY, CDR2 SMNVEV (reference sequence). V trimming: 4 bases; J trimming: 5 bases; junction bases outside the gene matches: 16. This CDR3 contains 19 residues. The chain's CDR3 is CASSSLPGTSGTPNNEQFF. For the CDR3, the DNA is TGTGCCAGCAGTTCCCTCCCAGGGACTAGCGGTACCCCGAACAATGAGCAGTTCTTC.